This T cell receptor beta chain was recorded in a study of T cell changes during pregnancy in multiple sclerosis. Repertoires were generated with immunoSEQ multiplex PCR, while TCRdb's copy carries only in-frame clones and drops some. Found here are under 40,000 clones, around nine tenths of them singletons; the top ten hold about 0.4%. V dropped 0 bases and J dropped 3 bases, with 9 bases sitting between them. CDR1 is GTSNPN and CDR2 is SVGIG in the germline V gene (reference sequence). The CDR3 is 13 amino acids. This specimen consisted of CD4+ T cells from peripheral blood mononuclear cells, obtained in the second trimester of pregnancy. The chain recombines TRBV30 with TRBJ2-7; D uncertain. The sequence came from a female donor with multiple sclerosis, enrolled in a pregnancy study. This CDR3 reads CAWSVHDNYEQYF. DNA of the CDR3: TGTGCCTGGAGTGTACATGACAACTACGAGCAGTACTTC.